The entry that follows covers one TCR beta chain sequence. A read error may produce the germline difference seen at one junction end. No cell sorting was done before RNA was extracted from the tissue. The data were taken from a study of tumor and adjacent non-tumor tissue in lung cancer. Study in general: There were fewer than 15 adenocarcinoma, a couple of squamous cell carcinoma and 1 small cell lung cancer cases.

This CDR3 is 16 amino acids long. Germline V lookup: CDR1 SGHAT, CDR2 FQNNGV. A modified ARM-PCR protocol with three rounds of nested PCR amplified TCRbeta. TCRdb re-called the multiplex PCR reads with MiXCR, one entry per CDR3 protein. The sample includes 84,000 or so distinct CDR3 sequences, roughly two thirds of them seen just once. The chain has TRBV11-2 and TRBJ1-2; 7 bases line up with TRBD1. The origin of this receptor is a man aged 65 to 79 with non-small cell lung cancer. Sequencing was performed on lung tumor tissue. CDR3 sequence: CACSFLGQRSNYGYAF. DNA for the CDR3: TGTGCCTGCAGCTTCCTGGGACAGAGGTCTAACTATGGCTACGCCTTC.